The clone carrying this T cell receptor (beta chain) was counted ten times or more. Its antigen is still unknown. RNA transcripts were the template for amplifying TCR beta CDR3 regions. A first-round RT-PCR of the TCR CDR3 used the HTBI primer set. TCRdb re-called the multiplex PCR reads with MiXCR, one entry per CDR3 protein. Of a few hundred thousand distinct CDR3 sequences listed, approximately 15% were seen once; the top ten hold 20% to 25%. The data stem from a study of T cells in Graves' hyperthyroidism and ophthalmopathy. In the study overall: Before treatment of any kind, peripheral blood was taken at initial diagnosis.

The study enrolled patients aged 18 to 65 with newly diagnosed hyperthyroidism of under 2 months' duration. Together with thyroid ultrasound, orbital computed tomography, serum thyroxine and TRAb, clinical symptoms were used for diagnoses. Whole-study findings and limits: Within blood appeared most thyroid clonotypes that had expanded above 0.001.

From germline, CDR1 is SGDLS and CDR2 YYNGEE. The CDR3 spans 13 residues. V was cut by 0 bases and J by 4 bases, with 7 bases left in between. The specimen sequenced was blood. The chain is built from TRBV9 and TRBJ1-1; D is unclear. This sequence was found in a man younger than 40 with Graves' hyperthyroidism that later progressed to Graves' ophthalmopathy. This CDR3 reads CASSVGESTEAFF. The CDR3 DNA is TGTGCCAGCAGCGTAGGAGAGAGCACTGAAGCTTTCTTT.